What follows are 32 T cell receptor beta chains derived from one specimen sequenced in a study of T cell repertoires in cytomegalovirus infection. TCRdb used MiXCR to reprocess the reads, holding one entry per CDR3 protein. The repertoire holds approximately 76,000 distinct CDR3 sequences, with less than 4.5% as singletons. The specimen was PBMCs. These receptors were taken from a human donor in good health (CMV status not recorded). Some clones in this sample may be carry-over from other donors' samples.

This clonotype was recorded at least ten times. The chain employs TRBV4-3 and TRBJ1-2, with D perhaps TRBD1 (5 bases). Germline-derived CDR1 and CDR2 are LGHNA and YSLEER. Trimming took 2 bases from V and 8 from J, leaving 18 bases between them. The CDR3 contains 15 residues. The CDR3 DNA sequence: TGCGCCAGCAGCCAATCCAGCGGGACCCTAAGCGGCTACACCTTC. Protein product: CASSQSSGTLSGYTF.

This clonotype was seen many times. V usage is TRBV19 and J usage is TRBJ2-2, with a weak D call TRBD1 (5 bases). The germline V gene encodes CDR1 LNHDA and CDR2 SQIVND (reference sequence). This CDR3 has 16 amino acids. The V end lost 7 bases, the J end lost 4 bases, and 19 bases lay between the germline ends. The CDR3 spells CASISRGSTGTGELFF. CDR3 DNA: TGTGCCAGTATCTCAAGGGGCAGTACGGGCACCGGGGAGCTGTTTTTT.

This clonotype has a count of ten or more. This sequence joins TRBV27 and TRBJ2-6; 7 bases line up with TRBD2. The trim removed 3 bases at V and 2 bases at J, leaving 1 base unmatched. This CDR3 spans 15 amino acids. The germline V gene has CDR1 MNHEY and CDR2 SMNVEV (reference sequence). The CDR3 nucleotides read TGTGCCAGCAGTTTTCGGGAGGCTGGGGCCAACGTCCTGACTTTC. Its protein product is CASSFREAGANVLTF.

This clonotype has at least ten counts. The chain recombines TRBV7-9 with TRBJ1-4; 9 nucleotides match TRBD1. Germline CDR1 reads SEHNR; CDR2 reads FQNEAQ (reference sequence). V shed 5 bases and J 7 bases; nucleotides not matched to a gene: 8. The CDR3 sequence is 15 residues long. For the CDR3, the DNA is TGTGCCAGCAGCCGCTCGTGGACAGGGGTTGAAAAACTGTTTTTT. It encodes CASSRSWTGVEKLFF. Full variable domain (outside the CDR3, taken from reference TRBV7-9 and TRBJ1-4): DTGVSQNPRHKITKRGQNVTFRCDPISEHNRLYWYRQTLGQGPEFLTYFQNEAQLEKSRLLSDRFSAERPKGSFSTLEIQRTEQGDSAMYLCASSRSWTGVEKLFFGSGTQLSVL.

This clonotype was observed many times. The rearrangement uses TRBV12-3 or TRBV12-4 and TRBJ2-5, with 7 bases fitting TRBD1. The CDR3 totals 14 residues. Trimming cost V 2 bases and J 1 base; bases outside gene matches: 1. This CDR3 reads CASSLRGRQETQYF. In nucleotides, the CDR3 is TGTGCCAGCAGTTTAAGGGGGCGCCAAGAGACCCAGTACTTC.

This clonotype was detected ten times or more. CDR3 sequence: CASSLNPSTDTQYF. CDR3 sequence (DNA): TGTGCCAGCAGCTTAAACCCGAGCACAGATACGCAGTATTTT. V is TRBV7-3 and J is TRBJ2-3, with D unclear. The CDR3 is made up of 14 amino acids. V was clipped by 1 base and J by 0 bases, with 5 bases between them. Germline loops: CDR1 SGHTA, CDR2 FQGTGA.

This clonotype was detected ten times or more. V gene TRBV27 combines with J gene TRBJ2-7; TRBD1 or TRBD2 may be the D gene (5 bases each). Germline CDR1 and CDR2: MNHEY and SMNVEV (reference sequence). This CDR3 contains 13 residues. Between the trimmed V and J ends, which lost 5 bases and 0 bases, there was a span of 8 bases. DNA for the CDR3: TGTGCCAGCAGTGACGGGACCTCCTACGAGCAGTACTTC. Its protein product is CASSDGTSYEQYF.

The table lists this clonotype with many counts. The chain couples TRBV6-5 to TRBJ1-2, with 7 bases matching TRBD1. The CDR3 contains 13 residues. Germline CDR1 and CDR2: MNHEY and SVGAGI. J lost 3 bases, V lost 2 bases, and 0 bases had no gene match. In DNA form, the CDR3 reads TGTGCCAGCAGTTACACAGGGGACTATGGCTACACCTTC. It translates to CASSYTGDYGYTF.

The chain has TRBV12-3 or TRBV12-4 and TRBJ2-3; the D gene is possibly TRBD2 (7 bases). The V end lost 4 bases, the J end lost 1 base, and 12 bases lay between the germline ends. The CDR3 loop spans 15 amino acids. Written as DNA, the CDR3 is TGTGCCAGCAGTTACCCGGGGGGCGGCACAGATACGCAGTATTTT. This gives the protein CASSYPGGGTDTQYF.

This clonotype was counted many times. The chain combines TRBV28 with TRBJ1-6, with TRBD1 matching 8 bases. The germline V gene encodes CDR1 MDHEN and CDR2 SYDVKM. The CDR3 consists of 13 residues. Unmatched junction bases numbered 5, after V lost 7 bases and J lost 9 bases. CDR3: CASISQGGSPLHF. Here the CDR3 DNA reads TGTGCCAGCATTTCACAGGGGGGTTCACCCCTCCACTTT.

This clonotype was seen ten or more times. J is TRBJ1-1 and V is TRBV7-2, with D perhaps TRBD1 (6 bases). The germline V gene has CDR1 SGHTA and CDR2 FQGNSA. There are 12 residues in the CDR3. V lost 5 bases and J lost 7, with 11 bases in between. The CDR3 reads CASSPTGIEAFF. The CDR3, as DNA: TGTGCCAGCAGCCCAACAGGGATTGAAGCTTTCTTT.

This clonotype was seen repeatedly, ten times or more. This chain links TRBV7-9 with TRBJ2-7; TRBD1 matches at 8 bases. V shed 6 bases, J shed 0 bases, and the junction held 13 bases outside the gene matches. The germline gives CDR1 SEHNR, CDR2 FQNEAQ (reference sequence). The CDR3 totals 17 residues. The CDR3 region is CASRADREIGSSYEQYF. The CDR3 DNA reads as TGTGCCAGCAGAGCGGACAGGGAGATCGGAAGCTCCTACGAGCAGTACTTC.

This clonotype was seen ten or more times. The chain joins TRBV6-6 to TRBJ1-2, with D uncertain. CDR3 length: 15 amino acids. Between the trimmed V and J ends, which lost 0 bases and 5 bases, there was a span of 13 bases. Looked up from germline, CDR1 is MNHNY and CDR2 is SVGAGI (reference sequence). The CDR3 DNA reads TGTGCCAGCAGTTACTCTCTAGTGTCTTCGTATGGCTACACCTTC. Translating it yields CASSYSLVSSYGYTF.

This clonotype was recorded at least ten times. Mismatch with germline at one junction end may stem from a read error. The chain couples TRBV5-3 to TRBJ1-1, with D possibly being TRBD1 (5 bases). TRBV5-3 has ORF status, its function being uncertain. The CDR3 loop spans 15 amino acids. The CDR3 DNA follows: TGTGCCAGCAGCTCGGGGGTGGGGATGAACACTGAAGCTTTCTTT. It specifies CASSSGVGMNTEAFF.

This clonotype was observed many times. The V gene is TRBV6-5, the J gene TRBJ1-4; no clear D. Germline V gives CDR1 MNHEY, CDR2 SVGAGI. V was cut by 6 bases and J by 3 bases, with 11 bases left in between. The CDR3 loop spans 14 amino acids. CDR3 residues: CASSPGVSNEKLFF. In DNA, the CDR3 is TGTGCCAGCAGCCCTGGGGTCTCTAATGAAAAACTGTTTTTT.

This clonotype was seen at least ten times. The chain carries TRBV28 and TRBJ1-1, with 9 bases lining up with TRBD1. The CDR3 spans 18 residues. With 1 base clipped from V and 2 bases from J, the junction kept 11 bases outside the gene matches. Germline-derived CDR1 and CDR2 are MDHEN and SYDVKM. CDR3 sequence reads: CASSLLGLNRGRNTEAFF. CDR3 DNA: TGTGCCAGCAGTTTATTAGGCCTAAACAGGGGGCGAAACACTGAAGCTTTCTTT.

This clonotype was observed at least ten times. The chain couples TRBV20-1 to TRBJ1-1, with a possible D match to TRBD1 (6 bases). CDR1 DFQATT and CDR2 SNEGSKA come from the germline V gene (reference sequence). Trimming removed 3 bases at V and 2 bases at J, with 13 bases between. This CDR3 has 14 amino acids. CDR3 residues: CSASLGGGNTEAFF. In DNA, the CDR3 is TGCAGTGCTAGCCTAGGGGGAGGCAACACTGAAGCTTTCTTT.

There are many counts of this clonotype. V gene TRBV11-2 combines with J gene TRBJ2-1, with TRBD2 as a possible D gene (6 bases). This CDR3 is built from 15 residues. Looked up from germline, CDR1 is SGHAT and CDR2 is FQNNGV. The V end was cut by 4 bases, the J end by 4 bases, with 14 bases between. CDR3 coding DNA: TGTGCCAGCAGCTCCCTGCGGGGAGCTTACAATGAGCAGTTCTTC. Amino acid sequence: CASSSLRGAYNEQFF.

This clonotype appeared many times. The CDR3 region has the DNA TGCAGCGTGCGGACAGGGACCAACTATGGCTACACCTTC. Translating gives CSVRTGTNYGYTF. The genes are TRBV29-1 and TRBJ1-2; 8 positions match TRBD1. CDR1 SQVTM and CDR2 ANQGSEA come from the germline V gene. The CDR3 contains 13 residues. With 6 bases clipped from V and 2 bases from J, the junction kept 5 bases outside the gene matches.

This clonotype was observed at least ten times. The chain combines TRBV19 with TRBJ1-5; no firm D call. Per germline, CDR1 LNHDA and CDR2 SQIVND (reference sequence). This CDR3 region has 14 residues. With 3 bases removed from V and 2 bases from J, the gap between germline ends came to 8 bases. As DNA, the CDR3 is TGTGCCAGTAGTATTGGACGTCGCAATCAGCCCCAGCATTTT. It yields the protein CASSIGRRNQPQHF. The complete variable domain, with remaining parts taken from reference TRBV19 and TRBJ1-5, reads DGGITQSPKYLFRKEGQNVTLSCEQNLNHDAMYWYRQDPGQGLRLIYYSQIVNDFQKGDIAEGYSVSREKKESFPLTVTSAQKNPTAFYLCASSIGRRNQPQHFGDGTRLSIL.

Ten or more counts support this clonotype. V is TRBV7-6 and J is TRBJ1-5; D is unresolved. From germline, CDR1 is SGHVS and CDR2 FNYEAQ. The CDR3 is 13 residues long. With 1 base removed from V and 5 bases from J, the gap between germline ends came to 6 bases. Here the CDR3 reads CASSLEPHQPQHF. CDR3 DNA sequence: TGTGCCAGCAGCTTAGAACCCCATCAGCCCCAGCATTTT.

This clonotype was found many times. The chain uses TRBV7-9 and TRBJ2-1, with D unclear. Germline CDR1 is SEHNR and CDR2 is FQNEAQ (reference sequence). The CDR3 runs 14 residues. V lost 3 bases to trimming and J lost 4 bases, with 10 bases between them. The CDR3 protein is CASSFAVVYNEQFF. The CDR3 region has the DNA TGTGCCAGCAGCTTCGCCGTTGTGTACAATGAGCAGTTCTTC.

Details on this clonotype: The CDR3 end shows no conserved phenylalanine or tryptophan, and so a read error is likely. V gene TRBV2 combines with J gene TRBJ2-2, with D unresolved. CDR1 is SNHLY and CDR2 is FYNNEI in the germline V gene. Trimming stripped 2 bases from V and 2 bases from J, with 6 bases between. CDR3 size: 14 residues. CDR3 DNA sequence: TGTGCCAGCAGTGAACCAGCCAACACCGGGGAGCTGTTTTTG. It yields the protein CASSEPANTGELFL.

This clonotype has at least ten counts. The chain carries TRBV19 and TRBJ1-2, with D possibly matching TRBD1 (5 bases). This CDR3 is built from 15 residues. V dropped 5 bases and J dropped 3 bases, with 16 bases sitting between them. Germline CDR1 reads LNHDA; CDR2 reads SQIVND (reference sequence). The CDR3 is CASSGTNRNDYGYTF. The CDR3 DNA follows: TGTGCCAGTAGTGGGACGAACAGGAATGACTATGGCTACACCTTC. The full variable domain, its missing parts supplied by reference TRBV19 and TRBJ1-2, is DGGITQSPKYLFRKEGQNVTLSCEQNLNHDAMYWYRQDPGQGLRLIYYSQIVNDFQKGDIAEGYSVSREKKESFPLTVTSAQKNPTAFYLCASSGTNRNDYGYTFGSGTRLTVV.

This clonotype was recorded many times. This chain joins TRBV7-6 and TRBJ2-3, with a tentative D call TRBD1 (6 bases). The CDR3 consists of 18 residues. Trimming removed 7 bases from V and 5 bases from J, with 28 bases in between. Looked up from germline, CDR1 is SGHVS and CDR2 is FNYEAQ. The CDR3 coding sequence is TGTGCCAGCAACCCCAAACAGGGAAGGAACCCTAGTCGAGATACGCAGTATTTT. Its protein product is CASNPKQGRNPSRDTQYF.

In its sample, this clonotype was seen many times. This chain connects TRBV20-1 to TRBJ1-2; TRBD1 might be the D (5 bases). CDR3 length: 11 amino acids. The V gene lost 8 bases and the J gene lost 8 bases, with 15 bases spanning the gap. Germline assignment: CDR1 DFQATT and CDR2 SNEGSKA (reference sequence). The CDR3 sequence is CSTGTAGGYTF. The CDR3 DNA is TGCAGTACCGGGACCGCCGGGGGCTACACCTTC.

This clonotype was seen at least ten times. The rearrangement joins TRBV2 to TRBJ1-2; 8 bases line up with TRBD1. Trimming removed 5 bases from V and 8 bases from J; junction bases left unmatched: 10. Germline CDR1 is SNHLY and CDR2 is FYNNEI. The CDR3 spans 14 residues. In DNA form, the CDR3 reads TGTGCCAGCAGTACGCCGAGGACAGGGCCCGGCTACACCTTC. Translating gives CASSTPRTGPGYTF. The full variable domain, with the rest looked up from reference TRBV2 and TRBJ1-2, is EPEVTQTPSHQVTQMGQEVILRCVPISNHLYFYWYRQILGQKVEFLVSFYNNEISEKSEIFDDQFSVERPDGSNFTLKIRSTKLEDSAMYFCASSTPRTGPGYTFGSGTRLTVV.

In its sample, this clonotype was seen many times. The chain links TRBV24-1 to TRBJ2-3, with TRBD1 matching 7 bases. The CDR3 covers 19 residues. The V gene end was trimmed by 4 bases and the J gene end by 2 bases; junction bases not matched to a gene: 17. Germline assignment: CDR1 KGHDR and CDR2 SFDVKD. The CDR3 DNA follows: TGTGCCACCAGTGAGACGAGGGGGCGCCCGGGAACGAACACAGATACGCAGTATTTT. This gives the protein CATSETRGRPGTNTDTQYF.

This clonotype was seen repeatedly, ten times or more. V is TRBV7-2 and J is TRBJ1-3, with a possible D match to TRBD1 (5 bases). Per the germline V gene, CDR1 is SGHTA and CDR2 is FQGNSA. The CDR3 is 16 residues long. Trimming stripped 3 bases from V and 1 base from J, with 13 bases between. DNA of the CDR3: TGTGCCAGCAGCTTTACTGGAAGGGGTTCTGGAAACACCATATATTTT. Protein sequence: CASSFTGRGSGNTIYF.

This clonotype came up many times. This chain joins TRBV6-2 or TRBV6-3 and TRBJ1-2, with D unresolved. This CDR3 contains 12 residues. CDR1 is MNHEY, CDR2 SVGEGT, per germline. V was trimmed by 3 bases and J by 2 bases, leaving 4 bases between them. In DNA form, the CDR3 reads TGTGCCAGCAGTTATTCAAACTATGGCTACACCTTC. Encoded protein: CASSYSNYGYTF.

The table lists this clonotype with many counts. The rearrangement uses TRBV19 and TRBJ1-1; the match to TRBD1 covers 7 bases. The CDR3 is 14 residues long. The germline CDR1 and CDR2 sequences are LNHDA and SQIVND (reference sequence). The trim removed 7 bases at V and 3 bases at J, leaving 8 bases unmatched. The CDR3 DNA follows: TGTGCCAGTAAAACAGGGGAGAGTGACACTGAAGCTTTCTTT. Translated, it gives CASKTGESDTEAFF.

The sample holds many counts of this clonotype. CDR3 nucleotide sequence: TGTGCCTGGAGTGTTGGACTAGCGGGTAATGAGCAGTACTTC. Its translation is CAWSVGLAGNEQYF. The genes are TRBV30 and TRBJ2-7; 11 positions agree with TRBD2. Trimming took 0 bases from V and 7 from J; bases not matched to a gene: 5. In germline, CDR1 is GTSNPN, CDR2 SVGIG (reference sequence). This CDR3 has 14 residues.